Following are 2 T cell receptor beta chains from one sample sequenced in a study of T-cell memory formation after mild COVID-19. TCRdb redid the calling of the 5' RACE reads with MiXCR, one entry per CDR3 protein. Found here are 560,000 or so distinct CDR3 sequences, approximately 15% of them singletons; the top ten hold approximately 8.1%. Sequencing input: PBMCs or a T cell subset sorted from them (not recorded which). All receptors derive from an adult woman who had mild COVID-19 (a few samples of this study predate the infection). Cell type and time point are not known.

The chain is built from TRBV29-1 and TRBJ1-4, with 7 bases that match TRBD1. The CDR3 is 13 amino acids. Germline V gives CDR1 SQVTM, CDR2 ANQGSEA. J was trimmed by 6 bases and V by 7 bases; bases with no gene match: 8. This chain's CDR3 is CSADQGDDEKLFF. The CDR3, as DNA: TGCAGCGCTGATCAGGGGGATGATGAAAAACTGTTTTTT.

This clonotype showed up just a few times. The chain couples TRBV6-5 to TRBJ1-1; D ambiguous. Germline V gene data show CDR1 as MNHEY and CDR2 as SVGAGI. The CDR3 covers 13 residues. V was cut by 2 bases and J by 5 bases, with 9 bases left in between. The CDR3 DNA is TGTGCCAGCAGTTACGCCGGTCGGACTGAAGCTTTCTTT. It yields the protein CASSYAGRTEAFF.